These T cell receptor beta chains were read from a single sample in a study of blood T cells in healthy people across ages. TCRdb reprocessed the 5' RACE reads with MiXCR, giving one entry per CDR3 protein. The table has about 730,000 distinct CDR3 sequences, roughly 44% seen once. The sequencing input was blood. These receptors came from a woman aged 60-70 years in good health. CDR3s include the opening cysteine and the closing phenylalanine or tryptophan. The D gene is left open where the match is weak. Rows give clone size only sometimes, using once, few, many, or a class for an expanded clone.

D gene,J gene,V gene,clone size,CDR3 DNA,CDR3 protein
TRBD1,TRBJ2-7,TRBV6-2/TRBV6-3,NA,TGTGCCAGCAAGGACAGGGGCAACGAGCAGTACTTC,CASKDRGNEQYF
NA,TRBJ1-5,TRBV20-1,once,TGCAGTGCTAGGGGGCCTGGAGAGGAGCAGCCCCAGCATTTT,CSARGPGEEQPQHF
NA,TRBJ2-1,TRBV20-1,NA,TGCAGTGCTAGCGGCCCGGGGATCAATGAGCAGTTCTTC,CSASGPGINEQFF
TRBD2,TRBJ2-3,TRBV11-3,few,TGTGCCAGCAGCGCGGGGGGCATCGGTACAGATACGCAGTATTTT,CASSAGGIGTDTQYF
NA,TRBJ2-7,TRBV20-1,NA,TGCAGTGCTCGGGACAAACCCTACGAGCAGTACTTC,CSARDKPYEQYF
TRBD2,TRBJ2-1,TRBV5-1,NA,TGCGCCAGCAGCTTCCAGGGACTAGTCGCCAATGAGCAGTTCTTC,CASSFQGLVANEQFF
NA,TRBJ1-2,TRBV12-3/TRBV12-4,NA,TGTGCCAGCAGTTTTCGAGACTATGGCTACACCTTC,CASSFRDYGYTF
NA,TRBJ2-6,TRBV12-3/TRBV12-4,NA,TGTGCCAGCAGTTTATCTGCCCAGTTCGGGGCCAACGTCCTGACTTTC,CASSLSAQFGANVLTF
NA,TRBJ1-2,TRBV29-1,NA,TGCAGCGTTCAGGATACAGGATACTATGGCTACACCTTC,CSVQDTGYYGYTF
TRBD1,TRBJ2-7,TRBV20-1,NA,TGCAGTGCTAGAGTTTCTAGAGGACAGGTAAACTACGAGCAGTACTTC,CSARVSRGQVNYEQYF
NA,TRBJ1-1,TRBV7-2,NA,TGTGCCAGCAGCCCACAAACAGTGATCAAAGCTTTCTTT,CASSPQTVIKAFF
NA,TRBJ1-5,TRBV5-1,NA,TGCGCCAGCAGCCCACAGGGCCCGAGTTCCAATCAGCCCCAGCATTTT,CASSPQGPSSNQPQHF
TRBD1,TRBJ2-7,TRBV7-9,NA,TGTGCCAGCAGCTCAATCTCCTTTGGACAGGGGTACGAGCAGTACTTC,CASSSISFGQGYEQYF
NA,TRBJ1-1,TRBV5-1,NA,TGCGCCAGCAGCCTGGACGGGTGGAACACTGAAGCTTTCTTT,CASSLDGWNTEAFF
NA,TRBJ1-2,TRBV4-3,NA,TGCGCCAGCAGCCAAGATAAAAGGGATTTAGTAGGAGGCTACACCTTC,CASSQDKRDLVGGYTF
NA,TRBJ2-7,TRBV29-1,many,TGCAGCGTTGAAGGACAGGCCTCCGGCGAGCAGTACTTC,CSVEGQASGEQYF
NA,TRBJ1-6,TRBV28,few,TGTGCCAGCAGTTTTGCAGGTTCAGGTTATAATTCACCCCTCCACTTT,CASSFAGSGYNSPLHF
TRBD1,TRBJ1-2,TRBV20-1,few,TGCAGTGCTAGAGATAGGGACAGCAACTATGGCTACACCTTC,CSARDRDSNYGYTF
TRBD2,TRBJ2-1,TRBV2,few,TGTGCCAGCAGTGTGTCAAGCGGGGGTGGTAGTGAGCAGTTCTTC,CASSVSSGGGSEQFF
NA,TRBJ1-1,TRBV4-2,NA,TGTGCCAGCAGCCAAGATGACGGAGAGGGGGCTTTCTTT,CASSQDDGEGAFF
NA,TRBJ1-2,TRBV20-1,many,TGCAGTGCATCTATACGGGGCGGCTATGGCTACACCTTC,CSASIRGGYGYTF
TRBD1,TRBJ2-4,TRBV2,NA,TGTGCCAGCAGTTCCGGGACAGAAGTAGCCAAAAACATTCAGTACTTC,CASSSGTEVAKNIQYF
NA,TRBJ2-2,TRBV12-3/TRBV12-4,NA,TGTGCCAGCAGTGACCCGTCGGTAGCGGCCTTTGGGGCCGGGGAGCTGTTTTTT,CASSDPSVAAFGAGELFF
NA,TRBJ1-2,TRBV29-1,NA,TGCAGCGTTGTTAGCGGGCCCTATGGCTACACCTTC,CSVVSGPYGYTF
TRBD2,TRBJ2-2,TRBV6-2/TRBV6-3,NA,TGTGCCAGCCGGGAGGGGGGCACCGGGGAGCTGTTTTTT,CASREGGTGELFF
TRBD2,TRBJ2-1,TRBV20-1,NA,TGCAGTGCTAGACCGGGACTAGCGGGAGGGCATTCCTACAGTGAGCAGTTCTTC,CSARPGLAGGHSYSEQFF
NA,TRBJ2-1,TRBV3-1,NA,TGTGCCAGCAGCCCTCAAAGGGGTGAGCAGTTCTTC,CASSPQRGEQFF
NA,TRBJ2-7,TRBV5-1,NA,TGCGCCAGCAGCCACCCCCAGGGTAGCCACGAGCAGTACTTC,CASSHPQGSHEQYF
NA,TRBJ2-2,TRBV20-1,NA,TGCAGTGCAACACCGGGACTCAGCACCGGGGAGCTGTTTTTT,CSATPGLSTGELFF
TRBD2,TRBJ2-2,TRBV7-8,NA,TGTGCCAGCAGTTCTAGCGGGAGCGACGGGGAGCTGTTTTTT,CASSSSGSDGELFF
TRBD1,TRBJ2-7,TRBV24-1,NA,TGTGCCACCGGTGATCCCGGGACAGGGAACGACGAGCAGTACTTC,CATGDPGTGNDEQYF
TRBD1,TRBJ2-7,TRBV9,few,TGTGCCAGCAGCGACCGGGACAGGACTCTTTCCTACGAGCAGTACTTC,CASSDRDRTLSYEQYF
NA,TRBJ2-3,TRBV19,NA,TGTGCCAGTAGTATTCGTCTAACAGATACGCAGTATTTT,CASSIRLTDTQYF
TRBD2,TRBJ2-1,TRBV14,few,TGTGCCAGCAGCCAAGCAACGACTAGCGGGAGTCCCAATGAGCAGTTCTTC,CASSQATTSGSPNEQFF
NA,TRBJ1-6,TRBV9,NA,TGTGCCAGCAGCGTAGCTGGGACAACAAATAATTCACCCCTCCACTTT,CASSVAGTTNNSPLHF
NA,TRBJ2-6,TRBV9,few,TGTGCCAGCAGCGTATCCCTCCGACTCTCTGGGGCCAACGTCCTGACTTTC,CASSVSLRLSGANVLTF
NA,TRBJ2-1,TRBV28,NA,TGTGCCAGCAGTTTAATAGGCCAGGGGATCAACAATGAGCAGTTCTTC,CASSLIGQGINNEQFF
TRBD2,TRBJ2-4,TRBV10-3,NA,TGTGCCATCTGTAGGGCGGGAGTCGACAAGCAGTACTTC,CAICRAGVDKQYF
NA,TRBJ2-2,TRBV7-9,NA,TGTGCCAGCAGCTTATCGAGCAGGGAGAACACCGGGGAGCTGTTTTTT,CASSLSSRENTGELFF
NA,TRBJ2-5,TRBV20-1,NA,TGCAGTGCTAGTCTAGTCCTCCAAGAGACCCAGTACTTC,CSASLVLQETQYF
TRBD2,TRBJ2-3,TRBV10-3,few,TGTGCCATCAGTGATGGGACTAGCGGGATCGCAGATACGCAGTATTTT,CAISDGTSGIADTQYF
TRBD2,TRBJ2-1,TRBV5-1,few,TGCGCCAGCAGCTTCGGGGCGGGAGATTCCTACAATGAGCAGTTCTTC,CASSFGAGDSYNEQFF
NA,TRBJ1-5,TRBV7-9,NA,TGCGCCAGCAGCTTAGATTTTCAGCCCCAGCATTTT,CASSLDFQPQHF
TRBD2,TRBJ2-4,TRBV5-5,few,TGTGCCAGCATCGGACTAGCGGGGAGCAAAAACATTCAGTACTTC,CASIGLAGSKNIQYF
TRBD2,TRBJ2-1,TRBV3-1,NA,TGTGCCAGCAGCCCTTACCTAGCGGGGACCGCCTACAATGAGCAGTTCTTC,CASSPYLAGTAYNEQFF
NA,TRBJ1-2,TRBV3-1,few,TGTGCCAGCAGCCAAGCGATGAGGGTAGTTGGGAATGGCTACACCTTC,CASSQAMRVVGNGYTF
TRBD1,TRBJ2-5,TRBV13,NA,TGTGCCAGCAGCCCTACAGGGGGCGTAAACAATGAGCAGTACTTC,CASSPTGGVNNEQYF
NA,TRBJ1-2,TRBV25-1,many,TGTGCCAGCAGCGGCTACACCTTC,CASSGYTF
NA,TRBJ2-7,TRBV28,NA,TGTGCCAGCAGTTCACCCGCGGAATCCTACGAGCAGTACTTC,CASSSPAESYEQYF